The clone carrying this T cell receptor beta chain was counted between two and nine times. The antigen remains unidentified. This sample is drawn from a study of early T cells in non-severe SARS-CoV-2 infection. Attachment of unique molecular identifiers to individual cDNA molecules was performed. Each CDR3 protein gets one entry after TCRdb re-called the 5' RACE reads with MiXCR. Of over 70,000 distinct CDR3 sequences in the sample, about 15% were seen once. CDR3 length: 16 amino acids. CDR1 and CDR2 (germline): LNHDA, SQIVND (reference sequence). V gave up 1 base and J gave up 4 bases, with 17 bases separating them. Study findings and constraints: VDJdb-based matching was biased toward anti-spike CD8 responses and missed private and CD4 specificities.

Material for sequencing was whole blood. The sequence derives from an adult who was a healthcare worker with PCR-confirmed SARS-CoV-2 infection or an uninfected control (not recorded which). The V and J genes are TRBV19 and TRBJ2-7; D tentatively fits TRBD1 or TRBD2 (5 bases each). CDR3 sequence reads: CASSIGFGTAEYEQYF. The CDR3 nucleotides are TGTGCCAGTAGTATAGGGTTCGGGACGGCCGAATACGAGCAGTACTTC.